This T cell receptor (beta chain) was found in a study of blood T cell repertoires in COVID-19. Study context: Samples came from the United States, Italy and Spain, spanning acute and convalescent COVID-19. Sources were T cells, B-cell-depleted T cells, or PBMCs; the material itself was cDNA or gDNA.

Seattle's cohort entered during active infection and was followed longitudinally. Authors' methods: Amplification of reference gene primers provided the estimated nucleated cell counts. The protocol was immunoSEQ multiplex PCR, while the TCRdb copy is restricted to in-frame clones and leaves out a portion. That table is the source of V, J and clone size, and D and trimming were worked out from the DNA. In the table there are fewer than 650,000 clones, less than 90% of which are singletons. V dropped 0 bases and J dropped 1 base, with 13 bases sitting between them. Germline V lookup: CDR1 SGDLS, CDR2 YYNGEE. The CDR3 totals 16 residues.

J is TRBJ1-1 and V is TRBV9; TRBD1 is a possible D gene (5 bases). The sample comprised peripheral blood. This sequence originates from a woman aged 45-65 years with COVID-19, enrolled during active disease. For the CDR3, the DNA is TGTGCCAGCAGCGTAGGGCACAACGGGGGGAACACTGAAGCTTTCTTT. Translation: CASSVGHNGGNTEAFF.